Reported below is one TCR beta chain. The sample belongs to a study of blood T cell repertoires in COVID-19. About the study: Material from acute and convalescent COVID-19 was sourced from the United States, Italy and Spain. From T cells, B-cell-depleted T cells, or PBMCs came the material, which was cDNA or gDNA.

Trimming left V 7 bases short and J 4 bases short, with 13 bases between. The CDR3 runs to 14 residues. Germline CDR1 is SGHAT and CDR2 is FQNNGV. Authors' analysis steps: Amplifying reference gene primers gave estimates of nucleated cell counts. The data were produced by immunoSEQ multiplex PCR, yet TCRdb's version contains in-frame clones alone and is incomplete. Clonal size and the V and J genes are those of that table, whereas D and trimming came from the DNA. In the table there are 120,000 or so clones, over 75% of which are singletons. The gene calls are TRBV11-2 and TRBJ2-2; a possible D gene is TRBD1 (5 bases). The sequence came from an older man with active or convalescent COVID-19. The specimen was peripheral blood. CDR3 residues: CASTKGVPTGELFF. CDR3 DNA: TGTGCCAGCACAAAAGGGGTTCCCACCGGGGAGCTGTTTTTT. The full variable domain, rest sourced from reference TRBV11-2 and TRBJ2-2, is EAGVAQSPRYKIIEKRQSVAFWCNPISGHATLYWYQQILGQGPKLLIQFQNNGVVDDSQLPKDRFSAERLKGVDSTLKIQPAKLEDSAVYLCASTKGVPTGELFFGEGSRLTVL.